The source of this TCR beta chain is a study of OX40 agonist ivuxolimab in advanced cancers. Study-wide background: In three patients, partial responses were observed, one with hepatocellular carcinoma and two with cutaneous melanoma.

The germline V and J ends were trimmed by 7 bases and 5 bases, with 18 bases remaining between them. Germline CDR1 and CDR2: MNHNY and SVGAGI (reference sequence). This CDR3 is 14 amino acids long. Points from the study as a whole: Certain nonresponders additionally had low normalized T-cell clonal expansion. With doses of 0.1 to 3.0 mg/kg, CD4+ and CD8+ blood T cells had undergone clonal expansion by week 6.

It was autoimmune disease history or systemic immunosuppression that excluded patients. Here immunoSEQ multiplex PCR was the method, and the copy in TCRdb shows in-frame clones only, minus some. Counted here are 65,000 to 80,000 clones, about four fifths occurring once; the ten biggest clones make up around 6.7%. Of note for this clone: No antigen is known for it.

This receptor was obtained from an adult with an advanced solid tumor such as melanoma, head and neck, liver or kidney cancer. This chain connects TRBV6-6 to TRBJ2-7, with D perhaps matching TRBD1 or TRBD2 (6 bases each). The sequences come from CD4+ or CD8+ T cells sorted from blood, collected in a trial of the OX40 agonist ivuxolimab. The CDR3 region has the DNA TGTGCCAGCATAGGAGGTCAGGGGAGGCACGAGCAGTACGTC. The encoded protein is CASIGGQGRHEQYV.